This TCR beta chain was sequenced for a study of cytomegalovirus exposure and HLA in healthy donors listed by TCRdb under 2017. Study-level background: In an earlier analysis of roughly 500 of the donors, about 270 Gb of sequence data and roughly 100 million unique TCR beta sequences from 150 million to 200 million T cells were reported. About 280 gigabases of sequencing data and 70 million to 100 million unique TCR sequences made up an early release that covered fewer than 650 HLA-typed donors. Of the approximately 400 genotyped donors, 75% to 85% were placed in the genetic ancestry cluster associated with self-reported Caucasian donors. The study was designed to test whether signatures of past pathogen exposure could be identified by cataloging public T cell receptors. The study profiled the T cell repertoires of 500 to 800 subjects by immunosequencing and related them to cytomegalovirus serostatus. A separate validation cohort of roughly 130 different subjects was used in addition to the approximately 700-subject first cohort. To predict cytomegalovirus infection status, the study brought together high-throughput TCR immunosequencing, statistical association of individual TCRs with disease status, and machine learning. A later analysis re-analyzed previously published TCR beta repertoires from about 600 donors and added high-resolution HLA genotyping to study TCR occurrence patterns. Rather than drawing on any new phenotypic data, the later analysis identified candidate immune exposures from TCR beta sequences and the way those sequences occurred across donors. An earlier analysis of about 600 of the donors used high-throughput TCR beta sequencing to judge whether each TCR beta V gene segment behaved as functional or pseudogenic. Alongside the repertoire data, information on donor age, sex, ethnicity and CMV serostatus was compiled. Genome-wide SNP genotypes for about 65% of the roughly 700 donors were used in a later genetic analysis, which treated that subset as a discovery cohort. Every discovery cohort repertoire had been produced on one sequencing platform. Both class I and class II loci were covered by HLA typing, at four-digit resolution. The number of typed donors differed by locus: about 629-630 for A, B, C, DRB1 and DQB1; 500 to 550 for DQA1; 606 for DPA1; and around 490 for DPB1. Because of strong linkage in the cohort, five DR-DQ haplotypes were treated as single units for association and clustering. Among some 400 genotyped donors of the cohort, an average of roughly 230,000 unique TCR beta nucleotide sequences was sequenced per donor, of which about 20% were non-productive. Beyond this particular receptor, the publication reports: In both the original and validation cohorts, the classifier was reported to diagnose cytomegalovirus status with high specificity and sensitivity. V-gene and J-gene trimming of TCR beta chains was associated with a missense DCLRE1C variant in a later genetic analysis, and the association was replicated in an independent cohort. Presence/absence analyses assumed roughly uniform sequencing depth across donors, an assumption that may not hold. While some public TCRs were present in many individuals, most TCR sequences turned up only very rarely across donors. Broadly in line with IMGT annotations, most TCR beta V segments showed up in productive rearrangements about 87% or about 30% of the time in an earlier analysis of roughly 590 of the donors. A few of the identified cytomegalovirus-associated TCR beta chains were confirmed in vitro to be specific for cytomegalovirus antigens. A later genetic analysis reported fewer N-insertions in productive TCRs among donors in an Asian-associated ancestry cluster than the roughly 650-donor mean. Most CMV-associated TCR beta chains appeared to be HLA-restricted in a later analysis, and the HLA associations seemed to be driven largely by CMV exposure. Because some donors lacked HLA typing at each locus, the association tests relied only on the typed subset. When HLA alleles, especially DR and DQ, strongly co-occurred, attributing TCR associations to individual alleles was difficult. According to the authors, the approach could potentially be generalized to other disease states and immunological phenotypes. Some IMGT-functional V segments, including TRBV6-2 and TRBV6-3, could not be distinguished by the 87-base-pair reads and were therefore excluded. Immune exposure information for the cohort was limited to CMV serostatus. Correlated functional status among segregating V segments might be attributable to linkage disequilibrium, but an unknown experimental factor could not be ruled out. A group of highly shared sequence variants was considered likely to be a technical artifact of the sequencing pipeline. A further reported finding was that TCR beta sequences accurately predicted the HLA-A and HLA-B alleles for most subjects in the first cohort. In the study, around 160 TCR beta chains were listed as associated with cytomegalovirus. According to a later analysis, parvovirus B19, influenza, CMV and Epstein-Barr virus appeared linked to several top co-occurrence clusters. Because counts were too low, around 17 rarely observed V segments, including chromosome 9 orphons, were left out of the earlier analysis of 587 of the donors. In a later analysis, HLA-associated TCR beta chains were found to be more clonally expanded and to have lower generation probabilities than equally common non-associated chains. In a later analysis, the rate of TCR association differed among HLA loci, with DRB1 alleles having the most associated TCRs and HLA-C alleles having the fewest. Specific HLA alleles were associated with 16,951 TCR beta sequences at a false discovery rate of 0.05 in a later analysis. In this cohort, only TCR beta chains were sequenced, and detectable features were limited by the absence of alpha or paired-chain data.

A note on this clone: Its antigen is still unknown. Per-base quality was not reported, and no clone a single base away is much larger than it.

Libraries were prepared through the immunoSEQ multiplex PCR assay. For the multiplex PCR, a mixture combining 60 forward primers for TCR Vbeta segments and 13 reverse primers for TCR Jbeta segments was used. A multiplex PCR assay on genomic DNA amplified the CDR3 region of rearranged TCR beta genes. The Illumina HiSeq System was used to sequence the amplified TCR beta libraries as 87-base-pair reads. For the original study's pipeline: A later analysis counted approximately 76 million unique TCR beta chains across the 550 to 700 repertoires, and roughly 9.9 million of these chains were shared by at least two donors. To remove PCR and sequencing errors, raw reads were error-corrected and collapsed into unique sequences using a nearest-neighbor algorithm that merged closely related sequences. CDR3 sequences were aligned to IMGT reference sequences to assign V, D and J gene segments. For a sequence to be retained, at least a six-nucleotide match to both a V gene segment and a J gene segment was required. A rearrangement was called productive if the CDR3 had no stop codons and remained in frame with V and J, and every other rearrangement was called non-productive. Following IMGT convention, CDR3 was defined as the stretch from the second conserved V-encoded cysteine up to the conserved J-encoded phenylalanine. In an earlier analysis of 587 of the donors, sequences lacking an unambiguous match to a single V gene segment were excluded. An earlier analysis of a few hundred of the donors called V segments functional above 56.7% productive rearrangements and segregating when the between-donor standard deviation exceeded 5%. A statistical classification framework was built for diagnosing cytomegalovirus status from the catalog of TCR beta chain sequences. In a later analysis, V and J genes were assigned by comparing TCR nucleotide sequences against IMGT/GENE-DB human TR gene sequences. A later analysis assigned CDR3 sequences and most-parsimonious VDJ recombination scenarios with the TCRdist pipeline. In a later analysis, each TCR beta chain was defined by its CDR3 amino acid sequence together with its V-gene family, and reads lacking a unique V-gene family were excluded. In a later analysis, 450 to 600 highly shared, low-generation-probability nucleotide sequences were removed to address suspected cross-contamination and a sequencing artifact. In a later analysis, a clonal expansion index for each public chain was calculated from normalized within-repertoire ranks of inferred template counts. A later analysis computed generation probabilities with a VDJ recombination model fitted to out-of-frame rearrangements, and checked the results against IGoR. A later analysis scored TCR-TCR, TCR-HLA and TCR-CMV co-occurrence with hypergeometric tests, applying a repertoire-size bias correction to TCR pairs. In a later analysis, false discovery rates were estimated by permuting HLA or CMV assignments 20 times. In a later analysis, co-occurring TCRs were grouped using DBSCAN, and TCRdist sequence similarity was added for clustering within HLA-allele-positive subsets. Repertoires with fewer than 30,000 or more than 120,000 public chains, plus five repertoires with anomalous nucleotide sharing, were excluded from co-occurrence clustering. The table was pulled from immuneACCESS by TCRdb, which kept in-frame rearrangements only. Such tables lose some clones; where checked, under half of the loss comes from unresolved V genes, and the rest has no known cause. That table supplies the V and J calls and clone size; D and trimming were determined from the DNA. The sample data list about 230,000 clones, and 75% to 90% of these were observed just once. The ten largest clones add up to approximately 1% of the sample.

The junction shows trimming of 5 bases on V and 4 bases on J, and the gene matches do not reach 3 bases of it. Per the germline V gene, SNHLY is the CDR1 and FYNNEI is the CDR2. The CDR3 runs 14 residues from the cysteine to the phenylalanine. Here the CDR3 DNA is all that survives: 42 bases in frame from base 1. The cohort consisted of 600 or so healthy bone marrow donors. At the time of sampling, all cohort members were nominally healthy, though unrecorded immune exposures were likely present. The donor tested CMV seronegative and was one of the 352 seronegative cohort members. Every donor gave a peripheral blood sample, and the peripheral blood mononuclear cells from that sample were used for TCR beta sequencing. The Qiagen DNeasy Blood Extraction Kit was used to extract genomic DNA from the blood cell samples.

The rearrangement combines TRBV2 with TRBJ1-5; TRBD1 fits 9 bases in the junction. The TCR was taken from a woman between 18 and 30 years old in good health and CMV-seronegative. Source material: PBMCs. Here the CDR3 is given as CASSIQGANQPQHF. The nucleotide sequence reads TGTGCCAGCAGTATACAGGGGGCGAATCAGCCCCAGCATTTT. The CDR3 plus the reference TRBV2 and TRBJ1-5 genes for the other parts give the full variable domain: EPEVTQTPSHQVTQMGQEVILRCVPISNHLYFYWYRQILGQKVEFLVSFYNNEISEKSEIFDDQFSVERPDGSNFTLKIRSTKLEDSAMYFCASSIQGANQPQHFGDGTRLSIL.